This TCR beta chain was captured in a study of a mutant IDH1 vaccine in newly diagnosed glioma. Assay used: immunoSEQ multiplex PCR; TCRdb lists only in-frame clones, some missing. Here the sample spans just under 80,000 clones, roughly nine tenths being singletons. The time point here: week 5, during vaccination. Every vaccine dose comprised 300 ug of mutant IDH1 20-mer peptide plus topical imiquimod. Concerning this clone itself: What it binds is not known.

Unmatched junction bases numbered 1, after V lost 3 bases and J lost 1 base. Germline V gene sequence: CDR1 SGHKS, CDR2 YYEKEE (reference sequence). The CDR3 spans 14 residues. The chain combines TRBV5-5 with TRBJ2-3; 8 bases align to TRBD1. The specimen was PBMCs, collected from a glioma patient whose treatment included an IDH1 peptide vaccine. This TCR derives from a woman aged 45-59 years with glioma. DNA for the CDR3: TGTGCCAGCAGCTCGACAGGGGGCACAGATACGCAGTATTTT. Encoded protein: CASSSTGGTDTQYF. Together with reference TRBV5-5 and TRBJ2-3, the CDR3 gives the full variable domain: DAGVTQSPTHLIKTRGQQVTLRCSPISGHKSVSWYQQVLGQGPQFIFQYYEKEERGRGNFPDRFSARQFPNYSSELNVNALLLGDSALYLCASSSTGGTDTQYFGPGTRLTVL.